This TCR beta chain is drawn from a study of graft-versus-host responses after intestinal transplantation. TCRdb's copy holds only in-frame clones and misses some; the assay was immunoSEQ multiplex PCR. The table lists about 4,400 clones, approximately 70% of them singletons. Graft-derived tissue was subjected to processing to liberate intraepithelial and lamina propria lymphocytes. Study-wide results and caveats: Among recipient marrow samples, GvH clones were found; some appeared first in ileum or blood. Within the allografts of patients who had graft-donor T cell macrochimerism, graft-versus-host to host-versus-graft clonal ratios were high.

As for this clone: The antigen is unknown.

The trim removed 0 bases at V and 4 bases at J, leaving 3 bases unmatched. Germline CDR1 and CDR2: SGDLS and YYNGEE. CDR3 size: 15 residues. The TCR sequence derives from a human patient who received an intestinal transplant, so some T cells may come from the graft donor. This chain links TRBV9 with TRBJ2-2; 7 bases fit TRBD1. The source was ileum tissue, collected 17 days after transplant. The CDR3 nucleotides are TGTGCCAGCAGCGTAGAACAGGGGTCCACCGGGGAGCTGTTTTTT. This gives the protein CASSVEQGSTGELFF. The entire variable domain, with the rest obtained from reference TRBV9 and TRBJ2-2, is as follows: DSGVTQTPKHLITATGQRVTLRCSPRSGDLSVYWYQQSLDQGLQFLIQYYNGEERAKGNILERFSAQQFPDLHSELNLSSLELGDSALYFCASSVEQGSTGELFFGEGSRLTVL.